These 21 T cell receptor beta chains were all obtained from the same sample, sequenced in a study of CD8 T cells in ankylosing spondylitis. MiXCR, run by TCRdb on the 5' RACE reads, gives a single entry per CDR3 protein. The sample consists of 200,000 to 300,000 distinct CDR3 sequences, about 11% of them appearing once. The sequenced material came from blood, either unsorted or a sorted T cell fraction (not recorded which). All receptors derive from a male donor with ankylosing spondylitis or in good health (not recorded which).

Ten or more counts support this clonotype. This chain links TRBV5-1 with TRBJ2-3, with D possibly being TRBD2 (5 bases). V was trimmed by 4 bases and J by 5 bases, leaving 11 bases between them. The CDR3 loop spans 13 amino acids. Germline V lookup: CDR1 SGHRS, CDR2 YFSETQ. Written as DNA, the CDR3 is TGCGCCAGCAGCCCCCGAGGGATAGATACGCAGTATTTT. It is translated as CASSPRGIDTQYF.

V is TRBV20-1 and J is TRBJ2-2; D unclear. The CDR3 has 16 residues. Germline V gene data show CDR1 as DFQATT and CDR2 as SNEGSKA (reference sequence). Trimming removed 3 bases at V and 0 bases at J, with 14 bases between. CDR3 coding DNA: TGCAGTGCTAGTGACCGGCTACCTACGAACACCGGGGAGCTGTTTTTT. This translates into CSASDRLPTNTGELFF.

This clonotype has only a few counts. J is TRBJ2-5 and V is TRBV5-1; no reliable D call. Germline values: CDR1 SGHRS, CDR2 YFSETQ. V shed 0 bases and J shed 2 bases, with 8 bases lying between them. The CDR3 is 14 amino acids. CDR3 region: CASSLVFRQETQYF. The DNA for the CDR3 is TGCGCCAGCAGCTTGGTATTTCGGCAAGAGACCCAGTACTTC.

This chain uses TRBV23-1 with TRBJ1-1; D uncertain. TRBV23-1 is an ORF, and what it does is uncertain. Between the trimmed V and J ends, which lost 3 bases and 2 bases, there was a span of 13 bases. The length of the CDR3 is 15 residues. CDR3 region: CASSHLQFPNTEAFF. CDR3 nucleotides: TGCGCCAGCAGTCACCTGCAGTTCCCAAACACTGAAGCTTTCTTT.

This chain links TRBV12-3 or TRBV12-4 with TRBJ2-3, with 10 bases matching TRBD2. The CDR3 loop spans 15 amino acids. The trim removed 7 bases at V and 4 bases at J, leaving 8 bases unmatched. Written as DNA, the CDR3 is TGTGCCAGCACCCATAGCGGGGGGCGGGCAGATACGCAGTATTTT. This encodes CASTHSGGRADTQYF.

This CDR3 reads CASGQGATNEKLFF. DNA for the CDR3: TGTGCCAGCGGACAGGGGGCGACTAATGAAAAACTGTTTTTT. The J gene is TRBJ1-4, the V gene TRBV3-1; 11 bases match TRBD1. Germline CDR1 reads LGHDT; CDR2 reads YNNKEL (reference sequence). Trimming removed 8 bases from V and 2 bases from J; junction bases left unmatched: 1. The CDR3 extends over 14 amino acids.

This clonotype has at least ten counts. The V call is TRBV5-1, the J call TRBJ2-2; D is perhaps TRBD1 or TRBD2 (5 bases each). The length of the CDR3 is 15 residues. CDR1 and CDR2 from the germline V gene are SGHRS and YFSETQ. Trimming cost V 7 bases and J 6 bases, with 19 bases left between them. The CDR3 DNA follows: TGCGCCAGCGTGCCTCAGTCAGGGAGTCCCGGGGAGCTGTTTTTT. Translating it yields CASVPQSGSPGELFF.

This clonotype was seen at least ten times. V is TRBV20-1 and J is TRBJ2-7, with TRBD1 as a possible D gene (5 bases). Germline values: CDR1 DFQATT, CDR2 SNEGSKA (reference sequence). The CDR3 is 12 residues long. V lost 4 bases and J 0 bases, leaving 7 bases between the germline ends. CDR3 loop: CSAKGPSYEQYF. Here the CDR3 DNA reads TGCAGTGCTAAGGGGCCCTCCTACGAGCAGTACTTC.

The V gene is TRBV20-1, the J gene TRBJ1-1; TRBD1 might be the D (6 bases). V was shortened by 3 bases and J by 4 bases, with 15 bases between the two germline ends. In germline, CDR1 is DFQATT, CDR2 SNEGSKA (reference sequence). The CDR3 spans 14 residues. DNA for the CDR3: TGCAGTGCTAGTTCGGGGGGGGCTTCCACTGAAGCTTTCTTT. Residues: CSASSGGASTEAFF.

This clonotype was recorded a few times. The V gene is TRBV6-2 or TRBV6-3, the J gene TRBJ1-1; D call uncertain. Germline V gene lookup returns CDR1 MNHEY and CDR2 SVGEGT. Trimming took 5 bases from V and 3 from J, leaving 16 bases between them. This CDR3 region has 15 residues. CDR3 sequence (DNA): TGTGCCAGCAGTACCTTCATTGGACGGGACACTGAAGCTTTCTTT. Translated, it gives CASSTFIGRDTEAFF.

This clonotype was detected ten times or more. The CDR3 spells CASSQDLSGSSYNEQFF. CDR3 DNA sequence: TGTGCCAGCAGCCAAGATCTTAGCGGAAGCTCCTACAATGAGCAGTTCTTC. The chain has TRBV3-1 and TRBJ2-1; a possible D gene is TRBD2 (6 bases). V was trimmed by 0 bases and J by 0 bases, leaving 12 bases between them. CDR3 length: 17 amino acids. CDR1 LGHDT and CDR2 YNNKEL come from the germline V gene (reference sequence).

This chain connects TRBV7-9 to TRBJ1-1, with D unclear. V was trimmed by 2 bases and J by 3 bases, leaving 10 bases between them. The CDR3 has 14 residues. Germline V gene data show CDR1 as SEHNR and CDR2 as FQNEAQ (reference sequence). CDR3 protein: CASSLRARDTEAFF. Here the CDR3 DNA reads TGTGCCAGCAGCTTAAGGGCGAGGGACACTGAAGCTTTCTTT.

CDR3 sequence reads: CATSTGVSNYGYTF. The CDR3 DNA reads TGTGCCACCTCGACGGGAGTTTCTAACTATGGCTACACCTTC. V usage is TRBV7-6 and J usage is TRBJ1-2; D gene ambiguous. CDR1 and CDR2 (germline): SGHVS, FNYEAQ. The length of the CDR3 is 14 residues. Trimming stripped 10 bases from V and 0 bases from J, with 15 bases between.

The chain has TRBV29-1 and TRBJ1-1, with D uncertain. Germline-derived CDR1 and CDR2 are SQVTM and ANQGSEA. The CDR3 is 13 amino acids. V was shortened by 2 bases and J by 0 bases, with 7 bases between the two germline ends. DNA for the CDR3: TGCAGCGTTGAAAGACCGTTGAACACTGAAGCTTTCTTT. Translated, it gives CSVERPLNTEAFF.

Ten or more counts support this clonotype. The gene calls are TRBV12-3 or TRBV12-4 and TRBJ2-3, with D perhaps TRBD1 or TRBD2 (5 bases each). There are 15 residues in the CDR3. Trimming left V 1 base short and J 7 bases short, with 15 bases between. The CDR3 loop is CASSLGGAPIYTQYF. Here the CDR3 DNA reads TGTGCCAGCAGTTTAGGAGGGGCCCCAATATATACGCAGTATTTT.

This clonotype has at least ten counts. The rearrangement uses TRBV5-1 and TRBJ1-2; 7 bases line up with TRBD1. The trim removed 4 bases at V and 3 bases at J, leaving 6 bases unmatched. The CDR3 contains 14 residues. Germline V lookup: CDR1 SGHRS, CDR2 YFSETQ. The CDR3 DNA reads as TGCGCCAGCAGCGGAGGACAGGTAGACTATGGCTACACCTTC. Translated, it gives CASSGGQVDYGYTF.

This clonotype was counted many times. This chain links TRBV5-1 with TRBJ1-1; a weak D match, TRBD1 (6 bases). This CDR3 region has 15 residues. Germline V gene sequence: CDR1 SGHRS, CDR2 YFSETQ. V dropped 0 bases and J dropped 5 bases, with 14 bases sitting between them. The CDR3 sequence: CASSLATGLRTEAFF. The CDR3 region has the DNA TGCGCCAGCAGCTTGGCTACAGGGCTGAGAACTGAAGCTTTCTTT.

This clonotype was found a few times. The chain is built from TRBV3-1 and TRBJ2-5; no clear D gene. The V gene's germline CDR1 is LGHDT and CDR2 YNNKEL (reference sequence). V was trimmed by 0 bases and J by 1 base, leaving 6 bases between them. The CDR3 loop spans 14 amino acids. The CDR3 DNA follows: TGTGCCAGCAGCCAAGAGTGGCGCCAAGAGACCCAGTACTTC. Protein product: CASSQEWRQETQYF.

This clonotype was picked up a small number of times. The V gene is TRBV5-1, the J gene TRBJ1-1; no clear D gene. With 0 bases removed from V and 5 bases from J, the gap between germline ends came to 14 bases. Germline V gene sequence: CDR1 SGHRS, CDR2 YFSETQ. The CDR3 runs to 15 residues. The CDR3 DNA follows: TGCGCCAGCAGCTTGGAGGCCCACGCTGGGACTGAAGCTTTCTTT. Protein sequence: CASSLEAHAGTEAFF.

This clonotype was recorded at least ten times. The V gene is TRBV4-2, the J gene TRBJ1-2; 9 bases agree with TRBD1. CDR1 is LGHNA, CDR2 YNFKEQ, per germline. This CDR3 has 15 residues. Germline trimming cut 1 base from V and 4 bases from J; bases unmatched to any gene: 4. In DNA form, the CDR3 reads TGTGCCAGCAGCCAAGGGGGGACAGGGACCTATGGCTACACCTTC. It codes for CASSQGGTGTYGYTF.

This clonotype was recorded at least ten times. The CDR3 protein is CASSLAGFPDGYTF. The DNA for the CDR3 is TGTGCCAGCAGCCTGGCAGGGTTTCCGGATGGCTACACCTTC. This chain joins TRBV5-6 and TRBJ1-2, with D perhaps matching TRBD1 (5 bases). This CDR3 contains 14 residues. V gave up 4 bases and J gave up 6 bases, with 16 bases separating them. Germline V gene sequence: CDR1 SGHDT, CDR2 YYEEEE.